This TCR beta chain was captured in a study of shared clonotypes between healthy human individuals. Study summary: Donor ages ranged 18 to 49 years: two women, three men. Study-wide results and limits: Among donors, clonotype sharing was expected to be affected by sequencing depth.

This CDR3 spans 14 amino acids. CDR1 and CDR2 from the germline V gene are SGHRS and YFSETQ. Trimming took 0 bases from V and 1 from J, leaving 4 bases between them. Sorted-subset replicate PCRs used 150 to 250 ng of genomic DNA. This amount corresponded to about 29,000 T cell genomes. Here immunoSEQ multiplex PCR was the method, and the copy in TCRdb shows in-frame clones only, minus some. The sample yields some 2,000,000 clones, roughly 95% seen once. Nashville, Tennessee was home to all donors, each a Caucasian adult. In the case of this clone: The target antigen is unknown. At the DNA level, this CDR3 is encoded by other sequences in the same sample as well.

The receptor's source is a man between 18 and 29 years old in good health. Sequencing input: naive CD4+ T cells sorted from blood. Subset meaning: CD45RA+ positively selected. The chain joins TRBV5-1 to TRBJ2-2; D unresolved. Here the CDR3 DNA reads TGCGCCAGCAGCTTGGGCGGGAACACCGGGGAGCTGTTTTTT. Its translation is CASSLGGNTGELFF. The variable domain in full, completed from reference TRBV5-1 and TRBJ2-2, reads KAGVTQTPRYLIKTRGQQVTLSCSPISGHRSVSWYQQTPGQGLQFLFEYFSETQRNKGNFPGRFSGRQFSNSRSEMNVSTLELGDSALYLCASSLGGNTGELFFGEGSRLTVL.